This TCR beta chain was found in a study of shared clonotypes between healthy human individuals (TCRdb year 2020). In the study overall: A couple of women and a few men aged 18 to 49 years were included in the cohort. Different laboratories and diverse techniques were used to prepare libraries and sequence TCR repertoires, to increase sequencing depth and limit assay-specific biases. Between about 0.8 and 9 billion PBMCs per donor were obtained by leukapheresis. Per donor, three plates each were used for CD4 naive and CD4 memory, two for CD8 naive, and one for CD8 memory. Blood TCR repertoires of several healthy adults were deeply sequenced to estimate repertoire size and the extent of clonotype sharing between individuals. Paper-wide results and their limitations: Based on pairwise subsampling, the degree of clonotype sharing among donors was expected to be affected by sequencing depth. The genetic and exposure-history diversity represented was limited by the small number of donors. Higher generation probabilities were observed for clonotypes shared by all four sorted-subset donors than for non-shared clonotypes. Sampling was restricted to blood, and TCR repertoires in tissue are likely to differ from TCR repertoires in blood. Estimated clonotype richness was generally larger for naive than for memory subsets. Across a few donors, around 5% of naive CD4, approximately 3.6% of naive CD8, approximately 2.5% of memory CD4, and 0.4% to 0.45% of memory CD8 clonotypes were shared. Even with the large sequencing depth, rarefaction of the sorted-subset datasets indicated that sequencing was incomplete.

Turning to this clone: Its antigen target is currently unknown. One base away there is no much larger clone; base qualities are not given.

Trimming costs V 5 bases and J 5 bases, and their ends lie 10 bases apart. According to the germline V gene, CDR1 reads SGHNT and CDR2 reads YENEEA. From its cysteine to its phenylalanine, the CDR3 spans 13 amino acids. Just the 39-base CDR3 DNA is kept, in frame starting at base 1. TCR CDR3 regions were amplified from genomic DNA by multiplex PCR using the deep immunoSEQ assay. Genomic DNA extracted from each cell subset was distributed evenly over all wells of several immunoSEQ 96-well plates, and each plate served as one replicate. Each replicate PCR for sorted subsets received about 210 ng genomic DNA, equal to tens of thousands of T cell genomes. The purified libraries were quantified using a Qubit 3.0 fluorometer, sized with a Bioanalyzer 2100, and then quantified again using the KAPA Library Quantification kit. A separate single-read 150-cycle Illumina NextSeq 550 flow cell was used to sequence each immunoSEQ 96-well plate. As for the original processing: Because the immunoSEQ output included only junctional sequences and no quality scores, the filtering could not be the same as the filtering used for full-length reads. Sequences were annotated with PyIR, a Python wrapper for IgBLAST v1.9, and V/J genes and CDR3 were assigned using IMGT germline references. Reads were removed for weak V/J assignments (E-value above 1e-6), missing CDR3, stop codons, out-of-frame junctions, or ambiguous translated residues. V3J clonotypes were defined by identical inferred V gene, J gene, and CDR3 amino acid sequence. Percentage overlap between repertoires was computed as shared unique clonotypes divided by the size of the smaller repertoire. Repertoire richness was assessed with RTK rarefaction, the Chao1 estimator, and Recon v2.1 estimates of unobserved clonotypes. Generation probabilities were computed with OLGA for all TCRbeta clonotypes obtained by the gDNA method from a few donors. In TCRdb, the immuneACCESS table is reduced to in-frame sequences with V and J assigned. These tables do not hold every clone; where another copy was compared, an unresolved V gene accounts for under half, and the others remain unexplained. V, J and clone size reflect that table, while D and trimming were determined from the DNA. The sample profile shows around 750,000 clones; around 67% of them were found once. Over 1.5% of the sample is taken by the ten largest.

The donors were healthy, HIV-negative adults with no recently reported acute infections or vaccinations. Only Caucasian adults living in Nashville, Tennessee, USA were represented among the donors. CD4+ T cells were enriched through magnetic negative selection, after which naive cells were positively selected on CD45RA and the remaining negative fraction served as the memory subset. Blood was obtained by leukapheresis, after which PBMCs were separated by Ficoll-Histopaque density gradient centrifugation and cryopreserved in liquid nitrogen vapor phase. Purity and quantity of every magnetically sorted T cell population were checked by analytical flow cytometry. Genomic DNA was isolated from every sorted fraction and measured by UV absorbance on a Nanodrop 2000c.

The chain is made from TRBV11-3 and TRBJ2-1; the D gene is perhaps TRBD1, on 7 matching bases. This TCR derives from a woman between 25 and 40 years old in good health. Material: memory CD4+ T cells sorted from blood. Reading the label with the study, this specimen's cell subset or site is: CD45RA-negative fraction. CDR3 reads: CASSRRGHNEQFF. The DNA reads TGTGCCAGCAGCAGGAGGGGGCACAATGAGCAGTTCTTC.